Listed below are T cell receptor beta chains from one sample, sequenced in a study of blood T cells in healthy people across ages. MiXCR, applied by TCRdb to the 5' RACE reads, yields one record per CDR3 protein. The sample lists more than 750,000 distinct CDR3 sequences, roughly 28% occurring once. This same sample was also part of a study on T cells of mothers and their children.

Sequencing input: blood. The receptors stem from a middle-aged woman in good health. CDR3s include the opening cysteine and the closing phenylalanine or tryptophan. The D gene is left open where the match is weak. Where a row states a size, it is once, few, many or the class of an expanded clone; other rows omit it.

j_call: TRBJ1-4
clone_size: -
d_call: -
v_call: TRBV12-3/TRBV12-4
cdr3_aa: CASSNDRSVEKLFF
cdr3_nt: TGTGCCAGCAGTAACGACAGGAGTGTTGAAAAACTGTTTTTT

j_call: TRBJ1-6
clone_size: few
d_call: TRBD1
v_call: TRBV7-2
cdr3_aa: CASSLRTGKVHF
cdr3_nt: TGTGCCAGCAGCTTAAGGACAGGCAAGGTCCACTTT

j_call: TRBJ2-5
clone_size: few
d_call: -
v_call: TRBV29-1
cdr3_aa: CSVEGGSLQTQYF
cdr3_nt: TGCAGCGTTGAAGGGGGATCTTTGCAGACCCAGTACTTC

j_call: TRBJ1-1
clone_size: once
d_call: TRBD1
v_call: TRBV6-6
cdr3_aa: CASTKTGGVKATEAFF
cdr3_nt: TGTGCCAGCACTAAGACAGGGGGCGTCAAGGCCACTGAAGCTTTCTTT

j_call: TRBJ2-5
clone_size: few
d_call: TRBD2
v_call: TRBV20-1
cdr3_aa: CSARQQGRRGGDEQYF
cdr3_nt: TGCAGTGCTAGACAACAGGGAAGGCGGGGGGGCGATGAGCAGTACTTC

j_call: TRBJ2-7
clone_size: few
d_call: TRBD1
v_call: TRBV18
cdr3_aa: CASSPLPGQIYEQYF
cdr3_nt: TGTGCCAGCTCACCACTACCGGGACAGATCTACGAGCAGTACTTC

j_call: TRBJ1-2
clone_size: many
d_call: TRBD1
v_call: TRBV20-1
cdr3_aa: CSARDRDRGWGNYGYTF
cdr3_nt: TGCAGTGCTAGAGATCGGGACAGGGGCTGGGGTAACTATGGCTACACCTTC

j_call: TRBJ2-3
clone_size: -
d_call: TRBD2
v_call: TRBV20-1
cdr3_aa: CSAREGSGGWDGDTQYF
cdr3_nt: TGCAGTGCTAGAGAAGGTAGCGGGGGGTGGGACGGAGATACGCAGTATTTT

j_call: TRBJ2-3
clone_size: -
d_call: TRBD2
v_call: TRBV7-6
cdr3_aa: CASSPRTSGSGDTQYF
cdr3_nt: TGTGCCAGCAGCCCGCGGACTAGCGGGAGTGGAGATACGCAGTATTTT

j_call: TRBJ1-2
clone_size: few
d_call: TRBD1
v_call: TRBV4-1
cdr3_aa: CASSQAPLRTGGDYGYTF
cdr3_nt: TGCGCCAGCAGCCAAGCACCTCTAAGGACAGGGGGGGACTATGGCTACACCTTC

j_call: TRBJ2-7
clone_size: once
d_call: -
v_call: TRBV6-1
cdr3_aa: CASSEAQGGEQYF
cdr3_nt: TGTGCCAGCAGTGAAGCGCAGGGTGGCGAGCAGTACTTC

j_call: TRBJ2-7
clone_size: many
d_call: -
v_call: TRBV5-1
cdr3_aa: CASSLETGEQYF
cdr3_nt: TGTGCCAGCAGCTTAGAGACGGGTGAGCAGTACTTC

j_call: TRBJ2-7
clone_size: -
d_call: -
v_call: TRBV7-2
cdr3_aa: CASSFITGSPRMNEQYF
cdr3_nt: TGTGCCAGCAGCTTCATCACAGGGTCCCCCCGGATGAACGAGCAGTACTTC

j_call: TRBJ1-6
clone_size: many
d_call: -
v_call: TRBV7-2
cdr3_aa: CASSLARAYNSPLHF
cdr3_nt: TGTGCCAGCAGCTTAGCCCGGGCCTATAATTCACCCCTCCACTTT

j_call: TRBJ2-5
clone_size: -
d_call: -
v_call: TRBV2
cdr3_aa: CASSYQTGTRKETQYF
cdr3_nt: TGTGCCAGCAGTTACCAAACAGGGACGCGGAAAGAGACCCAGTACTTC

j_call: TRBJ2-3
clone_size: -
d_call: TRBD2
v_call: TRBV3-1
cdr3_aa: CASSQVIGGGGDTQYF
cdr3_nt: TGTGCCAGCAGCCAAGTTATCGGCGGGGGAGGGGATACGCAGTATTTT

j_call: TRBJ1-1
clone_size: -
d_call: -
v_call: TRBV4-1
cdr3_aa: CASSQEGRGYTEAFF
cdr3_nt: TGCGCCAGCAGCCAAGAGGGCAGGGGATATACTGAAGCTTTCTTT

j_call: TRBJ1-2
clone_size: -
d_call: -
v_call: TRBV12-3/TRBV12-4
cdr3_aa: CASGVGNYGYTF
cdr3_nt: TGTGCCAGCGGGGTAGGGAACTATGGCTACACCTTC

j_call: TRBJ2-3
clone_size: many
d_call: -
v_call: TRBV6-1
cdr3_aa: CASRGVGDTQYF
cdr3_nt: TGTGCCAGCAGGGGAGTCGGAGATACGCAGTATTTT

j_call: TRBJ1-1
clone_size: -
d_call: -
v_call: TRBV29-1
cdr3_aa: CSVVWWNTEAFF
cdr3_nt: TGCAGCGTTGTGTGGTGGAACACTGAAGCTTTCTTT

j_call: TRBJ1-1
clone_size: -
d_call: -
v_call: TRBV13
cdr3_aa: CASSFRSGRRAEAFF
cdr3_nt: TGTGCCAGCAGCTTCAGGTCTGGGAGGAGAGCTGAAGCTTTCTTT

j_call: TRBJ1-1
clone_size: -
d_call: -
v_call: TRBV7-7
cdr3_aa: CASSRDANTEAFF
cdr3_nt: TGTGCTAGCAGCCGGGACGCCAACACTGAAGCTTTCTTT

j_call: TRBJ2-1
clone_size: -
d_call: TRBD2
v_call: TRBV20-1
cdr3_aa: CSARNLADVYNEQFF
cdr3_nt: TGCAGTGCTAGGAATCTAGCGGACGTCTACAATGAGCAGTTCTTC

j_call: TRBJ2-3
clone_size: many
d_call: -
v_call: TRBV7-6
cdr3_aa: CASSLALGGPTDTQYF
cdr3_nt: TGTGCCAGCAGCTTGGCCCTCGGGGGTCCCACAGATACGCAGTATTTT

j_call: TRBJ1-1
clone_size: few
d_call: -
v_call: TRBV6-5
cdr3_aa: CASSGDRSSTEAFF
cdr3_nt: TGTGCCAGCAGCGGTGACAGGTCTTCCACTGAAGCTTTCTTT

j_call: TRBJ1-6
clone_size: -
d_call: -
v_call: TRBV6-2/TRBV6-3
cdr3_aa: CASSYLSPLHF
cdr3_nt: TGTGCCAGCAGTTACCTTTCACCCCTCCACTTT

j_call: TRBJ1-2
clone_size: -
d_call: -
v_call: TRBV4-1
cdr3_aa: CASSQGQASGDGYTF
cdr3_nt: TGCGCCAGCAGCCAAGGACAGGCTAGTGGGGATGGCTACACCTTC

j_call: TRBJ1-4
clone_size: few
d_call: -
v_call: TRBV20-1
cdr3_aa: CSARSQTRAEKLFF
cdr3_nt: TGCAGTGCTAGATCCCAAACCCGTGCTGAAAAACTGTTTTTT

j_call: TRBJ2-7
clone_size: few
d_call: TRBD1
v_call: TRBV25-1
cdr3_aa: CASSGRTGTYEQYF
cdr3_nt: TGTGCCAGCAGTGGAAGGACAGGGACCTACGAGCAGTACTTC

j_call: TRBJ2-2
clone_size: -
d_call: -
v_call: TRBV4-2
cdr3_aa: CASSQATGQGTGELFF
cdr3_nt: TGTGCCAGCAGCCAAGCTACGGGTCAGGGGACCGGGGAGCTGTTTTTT

j_call: TRBJ1-5
clone_size: -
d_call: -
v_call: TRBV5-1
cdr3_aa: CASSPSSGTQPQHF
cdr3_nt: TGCGCCAGCAGCCCCAGCTCAGGAACTCAGCCCCAGCATTTT

j_call: TRBJ2-1
clone_size: many
d_call: TRBD1
v_call: TRBV20-1
cdr3_aa: CSAIGQAKYNEQFF
cdr3_nt: TGCAGTGCGATCGGACAGGCAAAATACAATGAGCAGTTCTTC

j_call: TRBJ1-1
clone_size: -
d_call: TRBD1
v_call: TRBV20-1
cdr3_aa: CSARARDSGTEAFF
cdr3_nt: TGCAGTGCTAGAGCTCGGGACAGCGGCACAGAAGCTTTCTTT

j_call: TRBJ1-2
clone_size: many
d_call: -
v_call: TRBV2
cdr3_aa: CASSEVGNYGYTF
cdr3_nt: TGTGCCAGCAGTGAAGTAGGAAACTATGGCTACACCTTC

j_call: TRBJ2-3
clone_size: -
d_call: TRBD2
v_call: TRBV20-1
cdr3_aa: CSAAKARLAGGADTQYF
cdr3_nt: TGCAGTGCTGCCAAGGCTAGGCTAGCGGGGGGGGCAGATACGCAGTATTTT

j_call: TRBJ1-2
clone_size: -
d_call: TRBD1
v_call: TRBV7-9
cdr3_aa: CASSLAVLQGALGYTF
cdr3_nt: TGTGCCAGCAGCTTAGCCGTTTTACAGGGGGCACTTGGCTACACCTTC

j_call: TRBJ2-5
clone_size: -
d_call: -
v_call: TRBV5-1
cdr3_aa: CASSLGANQETQYF
cdr3_nt: TGCGCCAGCAGCTTGGGAGCGAACCAAGAGACCCAGTACTTC

j_call: TRBJ2-5
clone_size: many
d_call: TRBD2
v_call: TRBV12-3/TRBV12-4
cdr3_aa: CASSPLSGGFQETQYF
cdr3_nt: TGTGCCAGCAGTCCTCTCAGCGGGGGGTTCCAAGAGACCCAGTACTTC

j_call: TRBJ1-6
clone_size: -
d_call: -
v_call: TRBV20-1
cdr3_aa: CSVPGRRQDNSPLHF
cdr3_nt: TGCAGTGTGCCAGGACGGCGCCAGGATAATTCACCCCTCCACTTT

j_call: TRBJ2-5
clone_size: many
d_call: -
v_call: TRBV5-6
cdr3_aa: CASSPRGWQETQYF
cdr3_nt: TGTGCCAGCAGCCCCAGGGGTTGGCAAGAGACCCAGTACTTC

j_call: TRBJ1-4
clone_size: few
d_call: -
v_call: TRBV7-9
cdr3_aa: CASSYGVGEKLFF
cdr3_nt: TGTGCCAGCAGCTACGGGGTGGGTGAAAAACTGTTTTTT

j_call: TRBJ1-2
clone_size: -
d_call: TRBD1
v_call: TRBV29-1
cdr3_aa: CSISSGTDYGYTF
cdr3_nt: TGCAGCATTTCGTCCGGGACAGACTATGGCTACACCTTC

j_call: TRBJ2-5
clone_size: few
d_call: -
v_call: TRBV21-1
cdr3_aa: CASSNFNSGIQQYF
cdr3_nt: TGTGCCAGCAGCAACTTTAATAGCGGGATTCAGCAGTACTTC

j_call: TRBJ1-6
clone_size: -
d_call: -
v_call: TRBV6-5
cdr3_aa: CATREGVVTNSPLHF
cdr3_nt: TGTGCCACCAGGGAGGGAGTGGTGACGAATTCACCCCTCCACTTT